This entry describes one T cell receptor (beta chain). Its antigen is currently unknown. This entry is derived from a study of blood T cells in healthy people across ages. Overall study results and limits: Strong correlation linked observed beta diversity and percent naive T cells.

CDR1 SGHTA and CDR2 FQGNSA come from the germline V gene. The V gene end was trimmed by 2 bases and the J gene end by 2 bases; junction bases not matched to a gene: 5. This CDR3 contains 16 residues. Sample-barcoded 5' priming and a J-beta primer mix drove a second PCR of roughly 6 to 12 cycles. There were at least 3 million CDR3-containing paired-end reads obtained from each sample. In TCRdb, the 5' RACE reads were re-called with MiXCR into one record per CDR3 protein. The table records roughly 640,000 distinct CDR3 sequences, around 31% of them present only once. At least 7 million PBMCs were isolated per sample.

The sequence derives from an elderly woman in good health. The chain has TRBV7-2 and TRBJ2-1; 8 bases are shared with TRBD2. The sample comprised blood. This CDR3 reads CASSLSGTRAYNEQFF. The CDR3 region has the DNA TGTGCCAGCAGCTTAAGTGGGACTAGGGCCTACAATGAGCAGTTCTTC.